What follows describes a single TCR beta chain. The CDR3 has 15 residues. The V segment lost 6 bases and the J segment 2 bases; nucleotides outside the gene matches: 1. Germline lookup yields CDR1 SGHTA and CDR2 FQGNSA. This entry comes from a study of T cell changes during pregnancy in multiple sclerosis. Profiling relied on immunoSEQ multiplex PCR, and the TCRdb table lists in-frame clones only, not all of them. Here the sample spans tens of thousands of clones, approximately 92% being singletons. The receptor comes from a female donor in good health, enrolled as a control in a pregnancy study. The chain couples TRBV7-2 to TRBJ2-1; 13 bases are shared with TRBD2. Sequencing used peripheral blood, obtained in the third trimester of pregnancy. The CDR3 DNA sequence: TGTGCCAGCAGGGGACTAGCGGGGACCTACAATGAGCAGTTCTTC. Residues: CASRGLAGTYNEQFF.